This T cell receptor beta chain was captured by sequencing in a study of cytomegalovirus exposure and HLA in healthy donors. Study as a whole: As an earlier analysis found, about 200 million T cells yielded about 120 million unique TCR beta sequences.

At collection, donors were nominally healthy, but unrecorded immune exposures were probable. The primer mix had 60 Vbeta and 13 Jbeta primers. This table comes from immunoSEQ multiplex PCR, and its TCRdb copy is limited to in-frame clones, with some not included. The repertoire holds some 200,000 clones, with about an eighth as singletons. A few counts support this clone. The sample taken for sequencing was PBMCs. This sequence was found in a man aged 50 to 59 in good health and CMV-seropositive.

The CDR3 DNA reads TGCGCCAGCAGCGGGACAGTAATTAGTGAAGCTTTCTTT. Encoded protein: CASSGTVISEAFF. This rearrangement joins TRBV5-1 to TRBJ1-1; 7 bases map to TRBD1. The ends lost 4 bases at V and 7 bases at J; junction bases unmatched: 7. The CDR3 is 13 amino acids. Per germline, CDR1 SGHRS and CDR2 YFSETQ.